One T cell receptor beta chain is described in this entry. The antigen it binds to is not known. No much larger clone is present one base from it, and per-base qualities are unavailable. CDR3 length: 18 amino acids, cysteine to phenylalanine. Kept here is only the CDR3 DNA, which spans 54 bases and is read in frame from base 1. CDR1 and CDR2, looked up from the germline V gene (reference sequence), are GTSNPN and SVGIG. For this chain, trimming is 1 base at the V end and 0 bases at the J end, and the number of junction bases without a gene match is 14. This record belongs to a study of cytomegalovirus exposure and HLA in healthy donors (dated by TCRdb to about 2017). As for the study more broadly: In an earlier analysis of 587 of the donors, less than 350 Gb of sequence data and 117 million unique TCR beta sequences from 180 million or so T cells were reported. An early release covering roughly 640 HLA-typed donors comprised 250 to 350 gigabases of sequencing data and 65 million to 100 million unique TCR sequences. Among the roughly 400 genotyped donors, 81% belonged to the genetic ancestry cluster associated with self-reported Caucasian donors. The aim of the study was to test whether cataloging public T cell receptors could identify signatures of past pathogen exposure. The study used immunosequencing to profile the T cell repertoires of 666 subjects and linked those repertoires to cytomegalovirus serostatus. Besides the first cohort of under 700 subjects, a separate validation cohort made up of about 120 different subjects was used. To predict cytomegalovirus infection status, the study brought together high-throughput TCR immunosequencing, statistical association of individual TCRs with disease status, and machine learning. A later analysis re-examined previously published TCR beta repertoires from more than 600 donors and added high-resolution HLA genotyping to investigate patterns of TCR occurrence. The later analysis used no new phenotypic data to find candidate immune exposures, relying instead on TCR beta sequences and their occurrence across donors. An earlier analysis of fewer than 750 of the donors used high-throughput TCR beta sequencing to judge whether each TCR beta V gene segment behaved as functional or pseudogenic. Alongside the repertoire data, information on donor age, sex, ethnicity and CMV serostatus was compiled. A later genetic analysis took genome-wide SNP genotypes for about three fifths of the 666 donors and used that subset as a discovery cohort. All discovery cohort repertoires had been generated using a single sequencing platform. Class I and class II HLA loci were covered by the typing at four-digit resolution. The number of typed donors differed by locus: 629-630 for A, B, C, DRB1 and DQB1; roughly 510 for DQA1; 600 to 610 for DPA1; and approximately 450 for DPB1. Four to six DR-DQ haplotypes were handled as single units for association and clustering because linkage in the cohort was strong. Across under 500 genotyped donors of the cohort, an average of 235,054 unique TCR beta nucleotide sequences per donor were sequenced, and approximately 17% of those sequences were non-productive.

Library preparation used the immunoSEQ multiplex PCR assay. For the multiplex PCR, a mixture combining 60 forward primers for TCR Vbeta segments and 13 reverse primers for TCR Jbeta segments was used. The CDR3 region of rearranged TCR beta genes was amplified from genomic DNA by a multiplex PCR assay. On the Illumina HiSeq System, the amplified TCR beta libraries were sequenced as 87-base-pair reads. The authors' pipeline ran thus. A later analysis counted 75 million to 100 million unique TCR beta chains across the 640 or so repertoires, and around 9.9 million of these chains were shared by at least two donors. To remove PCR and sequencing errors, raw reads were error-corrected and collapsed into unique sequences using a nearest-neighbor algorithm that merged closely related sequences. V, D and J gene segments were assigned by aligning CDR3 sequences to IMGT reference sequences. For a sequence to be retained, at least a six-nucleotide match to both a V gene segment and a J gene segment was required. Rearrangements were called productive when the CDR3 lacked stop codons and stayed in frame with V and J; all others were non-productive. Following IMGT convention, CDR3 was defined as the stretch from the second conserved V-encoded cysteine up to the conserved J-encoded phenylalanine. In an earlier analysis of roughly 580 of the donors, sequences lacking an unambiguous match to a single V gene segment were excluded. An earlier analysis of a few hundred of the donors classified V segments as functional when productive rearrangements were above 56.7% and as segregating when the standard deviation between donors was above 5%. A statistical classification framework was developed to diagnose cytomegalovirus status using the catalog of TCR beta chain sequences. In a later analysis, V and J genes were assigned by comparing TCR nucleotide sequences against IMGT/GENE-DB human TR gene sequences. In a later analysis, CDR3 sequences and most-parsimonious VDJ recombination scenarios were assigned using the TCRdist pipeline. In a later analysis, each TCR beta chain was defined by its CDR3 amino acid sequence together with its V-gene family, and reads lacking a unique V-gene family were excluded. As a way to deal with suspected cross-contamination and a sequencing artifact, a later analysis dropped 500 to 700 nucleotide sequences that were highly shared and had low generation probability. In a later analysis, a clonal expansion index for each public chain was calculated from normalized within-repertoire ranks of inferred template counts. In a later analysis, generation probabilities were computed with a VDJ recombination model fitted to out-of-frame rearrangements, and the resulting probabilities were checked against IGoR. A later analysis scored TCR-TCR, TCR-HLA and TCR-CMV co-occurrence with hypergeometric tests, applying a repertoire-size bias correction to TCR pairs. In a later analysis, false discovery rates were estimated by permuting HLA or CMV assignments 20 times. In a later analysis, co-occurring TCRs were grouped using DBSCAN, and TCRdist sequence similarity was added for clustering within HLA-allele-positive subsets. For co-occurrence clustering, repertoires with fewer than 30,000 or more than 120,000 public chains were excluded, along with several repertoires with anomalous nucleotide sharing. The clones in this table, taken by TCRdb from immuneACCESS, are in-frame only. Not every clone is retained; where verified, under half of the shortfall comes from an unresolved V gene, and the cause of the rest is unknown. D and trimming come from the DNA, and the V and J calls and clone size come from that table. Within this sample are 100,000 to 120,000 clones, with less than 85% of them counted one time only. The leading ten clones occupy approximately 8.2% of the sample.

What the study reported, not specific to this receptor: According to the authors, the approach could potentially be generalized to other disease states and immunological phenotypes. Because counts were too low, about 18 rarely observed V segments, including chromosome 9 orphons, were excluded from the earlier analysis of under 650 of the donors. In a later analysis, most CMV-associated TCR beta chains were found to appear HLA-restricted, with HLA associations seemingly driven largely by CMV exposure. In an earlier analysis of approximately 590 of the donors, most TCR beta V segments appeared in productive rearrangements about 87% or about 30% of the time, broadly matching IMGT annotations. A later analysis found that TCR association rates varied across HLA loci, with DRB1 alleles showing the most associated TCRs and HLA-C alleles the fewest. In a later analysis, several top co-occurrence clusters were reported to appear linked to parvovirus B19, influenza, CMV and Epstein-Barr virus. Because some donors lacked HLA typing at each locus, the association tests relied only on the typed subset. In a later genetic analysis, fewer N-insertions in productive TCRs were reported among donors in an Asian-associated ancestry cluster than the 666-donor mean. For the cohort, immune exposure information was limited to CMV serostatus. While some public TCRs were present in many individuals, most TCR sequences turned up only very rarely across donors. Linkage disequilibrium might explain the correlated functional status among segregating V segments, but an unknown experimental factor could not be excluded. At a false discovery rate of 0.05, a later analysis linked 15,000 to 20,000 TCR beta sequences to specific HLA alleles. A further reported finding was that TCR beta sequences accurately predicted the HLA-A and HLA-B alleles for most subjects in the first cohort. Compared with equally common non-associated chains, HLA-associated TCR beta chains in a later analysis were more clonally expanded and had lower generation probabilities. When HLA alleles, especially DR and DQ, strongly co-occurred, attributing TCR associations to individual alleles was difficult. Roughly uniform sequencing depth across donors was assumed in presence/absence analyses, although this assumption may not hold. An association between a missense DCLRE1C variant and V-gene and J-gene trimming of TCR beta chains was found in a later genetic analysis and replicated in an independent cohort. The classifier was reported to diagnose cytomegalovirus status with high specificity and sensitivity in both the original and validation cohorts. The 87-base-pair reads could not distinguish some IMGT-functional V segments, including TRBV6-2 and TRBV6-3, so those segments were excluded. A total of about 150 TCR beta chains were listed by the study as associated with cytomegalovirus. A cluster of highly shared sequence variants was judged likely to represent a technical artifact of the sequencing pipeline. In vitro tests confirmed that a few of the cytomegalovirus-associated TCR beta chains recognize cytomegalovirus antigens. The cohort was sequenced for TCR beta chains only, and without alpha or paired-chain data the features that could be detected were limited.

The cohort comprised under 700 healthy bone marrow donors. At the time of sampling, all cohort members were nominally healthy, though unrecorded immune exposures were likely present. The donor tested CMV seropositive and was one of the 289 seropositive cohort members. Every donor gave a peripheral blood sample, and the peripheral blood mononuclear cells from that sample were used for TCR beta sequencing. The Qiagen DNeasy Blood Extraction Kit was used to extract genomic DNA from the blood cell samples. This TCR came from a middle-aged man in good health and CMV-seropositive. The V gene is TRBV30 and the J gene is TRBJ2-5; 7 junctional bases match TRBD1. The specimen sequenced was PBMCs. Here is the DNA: TGTGCCTGGAGTGGTACGGGACAGTCCTACCGGTACCAAGAGACCCAGTACTTC. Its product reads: CAWSGTGQSYRYQETQYF.